These 31 T cell receptor beta chains came from one sample sequenced in a study of T cell responses to AZD1222 COVID-19 vaccine. Assay used: immunoSEQ multiplex PCR; TCRdb lists only in-frame clones, some missing. Among 85,000 to 90,000 clones listed, roughly nine tenths were seen once. The sample here was peripheral blood, taken on day 0 of AZD1222 vaccination. The receptors were sampled from an adult in good health.

The V gene is TRBV14, the J gene TRBJ2-3; D unresolved. Germline V gives CDR1 SGHDN, CDR2 FVKESK. The CDR3 has 13 amino acids. The V end was cut by 0 bases, the J end by 8 bases, with 9 bases between. The CDR3 DNA reads TGTGCCAGCAGCCAAGATTGGCGTGGTACGCAGTATTTT. As protein: CASSQDWRGTQYF.

The gene calls are TRBV20-1 and TRBJ1-2, with TRBD1 matching over 11 bases. Germline V gene data show CDR1 as DFQATT and CDR2 as SNEGSKA (reference sequence). This CDR3 comprises 13 residues. With V trimmed by 3 bases and J by 4 bases, 1 base remained unmatched. CDR3 in amino acids: CSASGTGGYGYTF. The CDR3 region has the DNA TGCAGTGCTAGTGGGACAGGGGGCTATGGCTACACCTTC.

The chain couples TRBV27 to TRBJ2-1, with 14 nucleotides matching TRBD2. The CDR3 is made up of 21 amino acids. CDR1 is MNHEY, CDR2 SMNVEV, per germline (reference sequence). The V gene end was trimmed by 4 bases and the J gene end by 0 bases; junction bases not matched to a gene: 14. The CDR3 DNA is TGTGCCAGCAGTTCTCTACCCGGGACTAGCGGGGGTAAAAGCTCCTACAATGAGCAGTTCTTC. Its translation is CASSSLPGTSGGKSSYNEQFF.

The chain carries TRBV30 and TRBJ1-2; D call uncertain. Germline V gene sequence: CDR1 GTSNPN, CDR2 SVGIG (reference sequence). The length of the CDR3 is 14 residues. Trimming stripped 2 bases from V and 4 bases from J, with 14 bases between. CDR3 residues: CAWSRNGEGYGYTF. CDR3 in DNA: TGTGCCTGGAGTCGGAACGGAGAGGGCTATGGCTACACCTTC.

The chain employs TRBV6-2 or TRBV6-3 and TRBJ1-2; D is unclear. This CDR3 has 13 residues. Germline V gives CDR1 MNHEY, CDR2 SVGEGT. V dropped 2 bases and J dropped 3 bases, with 7 bases sitting between them. The CDR3 here is CASSYGADYGYTF. CDR3 sequence (DNA): TGTGCCAGCAGTTACGGAGCGGACTATGGCTACACCTTC.

This rearrangement joins TRBV24-1 to TRBJ2-3; 9 nucleotides match TRBD1. The CDR3 runs to 15 residues. Germline V gene lookup returns CDR1 KGHDR and CDR2 SFDVKD. Trimming cost V 5 bases and J 4 bases; bases outside gene matches: 6. The CDR3 bases are TGTGCCACCAGTGCCCGACAGGGGGTTGCAGATACGCAGTATTTT. As protein: CATSARQGVADTQYF.

The rearrangement joins TRBV5-1 to TRBJ1-1; 7 bases fit TRBD1. Trimming removed 2 bases from V and 0 bases from J; junction bases left unmatched: 4. Germline CDR1 SGHRS, CDR2 YFSETQ. CDR3 length: 15 amino acids. CDR3 protein: CASSLPGQMNTEAFF. The CDR3 nucleotides are TGCGCCAGCAGCTTACCGGGACAGATGAACACTGAAGCTTTCTTT.

The gene calls are TRBV6-2 or TRBV6-3 and TRBJ2-7, with 7 bases that match TRBD2. The CDR3 runs 18 residues. Germline CDR1 reads MNHEY; CDR2 reads SVGEGT. The trim removed 3 bases at V and 0 bases at J, leaving 14 bases unmatched. The CDR3 nucleotides read TGTGCCAGCAGTTATAGTCTAGCGGTTACCTTGAGCTCCTACGAGCAGTACTTC. Amino acids: CASSYSLAVTLSSYEQYF.

The CDR3 reads CASSFTGEGTEAFF. DNA of the CDR3: TGCGCCAGCAGCTTTACAGGGGAGGGCACTGAAGCTTTCTTT. This chain joins TRBV5-1 and TRBJ1-1; 7 nucleotides match TRBD1. The CDR3 covers 14 residues. From germline, CDR1 is SGHRS and CDR2 YFSETQ. The V gene end was trimmed by 2 bases and the J gene end by 4 bases; junction bases not matched to a gene: 5.

This chain links TRBV5-1 with TRBJ2-3; D remains ambiguous. The ends were cut back, 2 bases at V and 2 bases at J, with 3 bases in the middle. CDR3 length: 12 residues. CDR1 and CDR2 (germline): SGHRS, YFSETQ. The chain's CDR3 is CASSLITDTQYF. The CDR3 DNA reads TGCGCCAGCAGCTTAATCACAGATACGCAGTATTTT. The full variable domain, with the rest looked up from reference TRBV5-1 and TRBJ2-3, is KAGVTQTPRYLIKTRGQQVTLSCSPISGHRSVSWYQQTPGQGLQFLFEYFSETQRNKGNFPGRFSGRQFSNSRSEMNVSTLELGDSALYLCASSLITDTQYFGPGTRLTVL.

The table lists this clone with a count of one. The chain links TRBV19 to TRBJ1-3; no clear D. The CDR3 loop spans 14 amino acids. Germline V lookup: CDR1 LNHDA, CDR2 SQIVND (reference sequence). Trimming removed 5 bases from V and 3 bases from J, with 11 bases in between. The chain's CDR3 is CASSPYRGGNTIYF. The DNA for the CDR3 is TGTGCCAGTAGTCCATACAGAGGTGGAAACACCATATATTTT.

The CDR3 loop reads CASSVVGANTDTQYF. The CDR3 region has the DNA TGTGCCAGCAGCGTAGTTGGGGCTAACACAGATACGCAGTATTTT. V and J are TRBV9 and TRBJ2-3; D perhaps matches TRBD1 (5 bases). Germline CDR1 and CDR2: SGDLS and YYNGEE. Trimming stripped 0 bases from V and 2 bases from J, with 10 bases between. The CDR3 runs 15 residues.

The chain links TRBV7-2 to TRBJ1-2; D may be TRBD1 (6 bases). The V end lost 2 bases, the J end lost 7 bases, and 17 bases lay between the germline ends. The CDR3 runs 15 residues. Germline-derived CDR1 and CDR2 are SGHTA and FQGNSA. The CDR3 DNA is TGTGCCAGCAGCTTAATGAGTTTGGGGGCGGGTGGCTACACCTTC. This gives the protein CASSLMSLGAGGYTF.

V usage is TRBV11-2 and J usage is TRBJ1-1; D uncertain. V lost 5 bases to trimming and J lost 0 bases, with 16 bases between them. This CDR3 has 16 amino acids. The V gene's germline CDR1 is SGHAT and CDR2 FQNNGV. The DNA for the CDR3 is TGTGCCAGCAGCCCAACGGCGGGAACTATGAACACTGAAGCTTTCTTT. Its translation: CASSPTAGTMNTEAFF.

This clone was found once. The chain couples TRBV7-9 to TRBJ1-4; D is unclear. CDR3 length equals 15 residues. Germline assignment: CDR1 SEHNR and CDR2 FQNEAQ (reference sequence). V lost 4 bases and J lost 0, with 9 bases in between. For the CDR3, the DNA is TGTGCCAGCAGCTCACCCAGAGCAACTAATGAAAAACTGTTTTTT. This encodes CASSSPRATNEKLFF.

V and J are TRBV5-1 and TRBJ2-6; D is unresolved. The germline V and J ends were trimmed by 7 bases and 13 bases, with 27 bases remaining between them. This CDR3 has 16 residues. Germline-derived CDR1 and CDR2 are SGHRS and YFSETQ. Written as DNA, the CDR3 is TGCGCCAGCCTGCAAACATCGGTTCACAAAGTCGGGGTCCTGACTTTC. Amino acids: CASLQTSVHKVGVLTF. Full variable domain (missing parts from reference TRBV5-1 and TRBJ2-6): KAGVTQTPRYLIKTRGQQVTLSCSPISGHRSVSWYQQTPGQGLQFLFEYFSETQRNKGNFPGRFSGRQFSNSRSEMNVSTLELGDSALYLCASLQTSVHKVGVLTFGAGSRLTVL.

CDR3 DNA sequence: TGTGCCAGCAGCTTAGCTAGCGGGAGGGCGGGGGAGCAGTTCTTC. Encoded protein: CASSLASGRAGEQFF. The rearrangement joins TRBV11-2 to TRBJ2-1; 12 nucleotides agree with TRBD2. CDR3 length: 15 amino acids. Germline CDR1 and CDR2: SGHAT and FQNNGV. Trimming took 1 base from V and 10 from J; bases not matched to a gene: 5.

The genes are TRBV7-9 and TRBJ1-2; no firm D call. Trimming left V 3 bases short and J 10 bases short, with 15 bases between. The CDR3 totals 13 residues. Germline loops: CDR1 SEHNR, CDR2 FQNEAQ (reference sequence). DNA for the CDR3: TGTGCCAGCAGCTTCACGGCAGGCGGCGCCTACACCTTC. Encoded protein: CASSFTAGGAYTF. The full variable domain, rest sourced from reference TRBV7-9 and TRBJ1-2, is DTGVSQNPRHKITKRGQNVTFRCDPISEHNRLYWYRQTLGQGPEFLTYFQNEAQLEKSRLLSDRFSAERPKGSFSTLEIQRTEQGDSAMYLCASSFTAGGAYTFGSGTRLTVV.

This rearrangement joins TRBV19 to TRBJ2-1; 7 bases are a match to TRBD2. This CDR3 contains 14 residues. The ends lost 6 bases at V and 7 bases at J; junction bases unmatched: 9. CDR1 is LNHDA and CDR2 is SQIVND in the germline V gene (reference sequence). CDR3 sequence reads: CASRWEGAGNEQFF. CDR3 DNA sequence: TGTGCCAGTAGATGGGAGGGAGCGGGAAATGAGCAGTTCTTC.

The rearrangement uses TRBV11-2 and TRBJ1-3; D gene ambiguous. Germline V gives CDR1 SGHAT, CDR2 FQNNGV. The V end lost 1 base, the J end lost 0 bases, and 10 bases lay between the germline ends. CDR3 size: 16 residues. The CDR3: CASSLVLRGSGNTIYF. In DNA form, the CDR3 reads TGTGCCAGCAGCTTAGTATTACGGGGCTCTGGAAACACCATATATTTT.

J is TRBJ2-1 and V is TRBV2, with unresolved D. V was clipped by 4 bases and J by 8 bases, with 6 bases between them. The CDR3 runs 11 residues. Per germline, CDR1 SNHLY and CDR2 FYNNEI. CDR3 protein: CASSGFDEQFF. CDR3 coding DNA: TGTGCCAGCAGTGGTTTTGATGAGCAGTTCTTC.

This chain links TRBV5-8 with TRBJ1-1; possibly TRBD1 for D (5 bases). Trimming took 4 bases from V and 4 from J, leaving 26 bases between them. CDR3 length: 18 amino acids. CDR1 SGHTS and CDR2 YDEGEE come from the germline V gene. The CDR3, as DNA: TGTGCCAGCAGCCGACTGACGGGACGGGGTAGGGAAGGCACTGAAGCTTTCTTT. It is translated as CASSRLTGRGREGTEAFF. Supplemented by reference TRBV5-8 and TRBJ1-1, the full variable domain reads EAGVTQSPTHLIKTRGQQATLRCSPISGHTSVYWYQQALGLGLQFLLWYDEGEERNRGNFPPRFSGRQFPNYSSELNVNALELEDSALYLCASSRLTGRGREGTEAFFGQGTRLTVV.

The chain recombines TRBV29-1 with TRBJ2-7; D perhaps matches TRBD1 (6 bases). Germline loops: CDR1 SQVTM, CDR2 ANQGSEA. CDR3 size: 14 residues. V lost 6 bases and J lost 4, with 19 bases in between. The CDR3 spells CSVQTGQRRYEQYF. CDR3 bases: TGCAGCGTCCAGACAGGCCAGAGAAGATACGAGCAGTACTTC.

In this sample, this clone turned up once. The V and J genes are TRBV18 and TRBJ1-4; 7 positions agree with TRBD1. The CDR3 covers 15 residues. The V gene's germline CDR1 is KGHSH and CDR2 LQKENI. The J segment lost 4 bases and the V segment lost 0 bases, leaving 2 bases of the junction unmatched. This CDR3 is CASSPPTGNNEKLFF. In DNA form, the CDR3 reads TGTGCCAGCTCACCACCGACAGGGAATAATGAAAAACTGTTTTTT.

The CDR3 region is CASSLYNEQFF. The DNA of the CDR3 is TGTGCCAGCAGTCTCTACAATGAGCAGTTCTTC. The V call is TRBV12-3 or TRBV12-4, the J call TRBJ2-1, with D uncertain. V dropped 5 bases and J dropped 3 bases, with 2 bases sitting between them. This CDR3 spans 11 amino acids.

This chain joins TRBV19 and TRBJ1-5; D remains unclear. CDR1 and CDR2 (germline): LNHDA, SQIVND (reference sequence). The ends were cut back, 7 bases at V and 6 bases at J, with 4 bases in the middle. CDR3 length: 10 residues. CDR3 loop: CASNRQPQHF. Written as DNA, the CDR3 is TGTGCCAGTAACCGTCAGCCCCAGCATTTT.

The chain combines TRBV3-1 (or the pseudogene TRBV3-2) with TRBJ1-5, with 8 bases aligning to TRBD1. The germline V gene has CDR1 LGHDT and CDR2 YNNKEL (reference sequence). V dropped 4 bases and J dropped 2; count of bases not matched to a gene: 7. The CDR3 runs 16 residues. The CDR3 sequence: CASSPRDRRGNQPQHF. CDR3 in DNA: TGTGCCAGCAGCCCCCGGGACAGGAGAGGCAATCAGCCCCAGCATTTT.

This rearrangement joins TRBV7-2 to TRBJ1-1; 9 bases fit TRBD1. Germline loops: CDR1 SGHTA, CDR2 FQGNSA. V shed 5 bases, J shed 7 bases, and the junction held 20 bases outside the gene matches. The CDR3 is made up of 18 amino acids. Here the CDR3 DNA reads TGTGCCAGCAGCCTGGGCCTATCGGGACAGGGCAGGTGGGTTGAAGCTTTCTTT. The encoded protein is CASSLGLSGQGRWVEAFF.

This chain links TRBV7-9 with TRBJ2-1; a possible D gene is TRBD1 (7 bases). V lost 5 bases to trimming and J lost 4 bases, with 15 bases between them. This CDR3 has 15 residues. Germline CDR1 and CDR2: SEHNR and FQNEAQ (reference sequence). CDR3 DNA: TGTGCCAGCAGCCAACAGGGGACTGGGTACAATGAGCAGTTCTTC. Protein: CASSQQGTGYNEQFF.

This clone is a singleton in its sample. This chain joins TRBV19 and TRBJ1-2; 7 positions match TRBD1. The CDR3 totals 14 residues. The junction had 9 bases not matched to a gene; V was cut back by 3 bases and J by 8 bases. Germline V gives CDR1 LNHDA, CDR2 SQIVND (reference sequence). This CDR3 reads CASSIYNRGFGYTF. For the CDR3, the DNA is TGTGCCAGTAGTATTTATAACAGGGGCTTCGGCTACACCTTC.

The chain recombines TRBV5-8 with TRBJ2-3; weak D call: TRBD2 (6 bases). The CDR3 length is 14 residues. Trimming removed 0 bases from V and 4 bases from J, with 9 bases in between. Looked up from germline, CDR1 is SGHTS and CDR2 is YDEGEE. Here the CDR3 reads CASSLAGGADTQYF. The CDR3 region has the DNA TGTGCCAGCAGCTTGGCAGGAGGGGCAGATACGCAGTATTTT.